Each of the 18 T cell receptor beta chains below was sequenced from the same sample in a study of T cell changes during pregnancy in multiple sclerosis. Generated by immunoSEQ multiplex PCR, the TCRdb table keeps only in-frame clones and is missing some. The sample lists around 96,000 clones, around 92% seen once, with around 2.2% in the top ten. Sequencing used peripheral blood, obtained in the third trimester of pregnancy. These receptors originate from a female donor with multiple sclerosis, enrolled in a pregnancy study.

The chain combines TRBV5-6 with TRBJ2-4; 8 positions agree with TRBD2. CDR1 SGHDT and CDR2 YYEEEE come from the germline V gene. V dropped 0 bases and J dropped 0; count of bases not matched to a gene: 11. This CDR3 is built from 19 residues. DNA for the CDR3: TGTGCCAGCAGCTTGGATCCTTGGACTAGCCCGATAGCCAAAAACATTCAGTACTTC. This encodes CASSLDPWTSPIAKNIQYF.

The V and J genes are TRBV6-1 and TRBJ2-7; 7 bases line up with TRBD2. V trimming: 8 bases; J trimming: 1 base; junction bases outside the gene matches: 5. The CDR3 contains 13 residues. Germline assignment: CDR1 MNHNS and CDR2 SASEGT. The CDR3 reads CASARRESYEQYF. The CDR3 DNA follows: TGTGCCAGCGCCCGGCGGGAGTCCTACGAGCAGTACTTC.

Here the CDR3 DNA reads TGTGCCAGCAGCACAGGACTAGCTGGAAATGAGCAGTTCTTC. It is translated as CASSTGLAGNEQFF. The chain joins TRBV7-9 to TRBJ2-1, with 8 nucleotides matching TRBD2. The V gene end was trimmed by 5 bases and the J gene end by 7 bases; junction bases not matched to a gene: 7. The CDR3 extends over 14 amino acids. The germline gives CDR1 SEHNR, CDR2 FQNEAQ (reference sequence).

CDR3 sequence reads: CASSFSGPDTQYF. The CDR3 DNA is TGTGCCAGCAGTTTTTCAGGGCCAGATACGCAGTATTTT. This chain connects TRBV28 to TRBJ2-3; tentative D call: TRBD1 (5 bases). The CDR3 runs to 13 residues. Germline CDR1 is MDHEN and CDR2 is SYDVKM. V lost 3 bases and J lost 4, with 8 bases in between.

The chain uses TRBV5-4 and TRBJ2-3; D gene unclear. V lost 0 bases and J lost 4, with 3 bases in between. CDR3 length equals 12 residues. Germline V gene lookup returns CDR1 SGHNT and CDR2 YYREEE (reference sequence). CDR3 region: CASSLASDTQYF. As DNA, the CDR3 is TGTGCCAGCAGCTTGGCATCAGATACGCAGTATTTT.

This CDR3 reads CASSVGQGGSYEQYF. CDR3 DNA sequence: TGTGCCAGCAGTGTAGGACAGGGAGGTTCCTACGAGCAGTACTTC. The chain couples TRBV6-1 to TRBJ2-7, with 8 positions matching TRBD1. The CDR3 contains 15 residues. The germline CDR1 and CDR2 sequences are MNHNS and SASEGT. V trimming: 4 bases; J trimming: 1 base; junction bases outside the gene matches: 6.

The chain has TRBV13 and TRBJ2-1; possible D gene TRBD1, 5 bases. Germline V lookup: CDR1 PRHDT, CDR2 FYEKMQ (reference sequence). This CDR3 is 16 amino acids long. V lost 6 bases to trimming and J lost 8 bases, with 23 bases between them. The CDR3 reads CASRQPGHPVADEQFF. CDR3 nucleotide sequence: TGTGCCAGCAGACAACCAGGACACCCGGTGGCCGATGAGCAGTTCTTC. The complete variable domain, with remaining parts taken from reference TRBV13 and TRBJ2-1, reads AAGVIQSPRHLIKEKRETATLKCYPIPRHDTVYWYQQGPGQDPQFLISFYEKMQSDKGSIPDRFSAQQFSDYHSELNMSSLELGDSALYFCASRQPGHPVADEQFFGPGTRLTVL.

CDR3 region: CASRRTGTYEQYF. The CDR3 nucleotides read TGTGCCAGCAGAAGGACAGGGACTTACGAGCAGTACTTC. The V and J genes are TRBV2 and TRBJ2-7, with 8 bases lining up with TRBD1. The CDR3 runs to 13 residues. With 6 bases clipped from V and 4 bases from J, the junction kept 5 bases outside the gene matches. Germline loops: CDR1 SNHLY, CDR2 FYNNEI.

The rearrangement uses TRBV7-6 and TRBJ1-2, with D possibly TRBD1 on 6 matching bases. The V gene lost 4 bases and the J gene lost 8 bases, with 23 bases spanning the gap. CDR1 SGHVS and CDR2 FNYEAQ come from the germline V gene. The CDR3 totals 16 residues. The CDR3 protein is CASSSSAGAPREGYTF. For the CDR3, the DNA is TGTGCCAGCAGCTCGAGCGCAGGGGCCCCGAGGGAAGGCTACACCTTC.

This chain joins TRBV5-1 and TRBJ1-1; D may be TRBD1 (6 bases). Trimming removed 6 bases at V and 1 base at J, with 13 bases between. The CDR3 has 14 residues. Germline V gives CDR1 SGHRS, CDR2 YFSETQ. The CDR3 loop reads CASNADRSNTEAFF. Written as DNA, the CDR3 is TGCGCCAGCAACGCGGACAGATCGAACACTGAAGCTTTCTTT. Looking up the rest from reference TRBV5-1 and TRBJ1-1 gives the full variable domain: KAGVTQTPRYLIKTRGQQVTLSCSPISGHRSVSWYQQTPGQGLQFLFEYFSETQRNKGNFPGRFSGRQFSNSRSEMNVSTLELGDSALYLCASNADRSNTEAFFGQGTRLTVV.

The chain carries TRBV30 and TRBJ1-3; D is perhaps TRBD1 (6 bases). V lost 2 bases and J lost 0, with 14 bases in between. This CDR3 is 16 amino acids long. Germline V gene sequence: CDR1 GTSNPN, CDR2 SVGIG (reference sequence). DNA for the CDR3: TGTGCCTGGAGTCCTCGGATGGACAGCTCTGGAAACACCATATATTTT. This gives the protein CAWSPRMDSSGNTIYF. Using reference TRBV30 and TRBJ1-3 for the parts outside the CDR3, the full variable domain is SQTIHQWPATLVQPVGSPLSLECTVEGTSNPNLYWYRQAAGRGLQLLFYSVGIGQISSEVPQNLSASRPQDRQFILSSKKLLLSDSGFYLCAWSPRMDSSGNTIYFGEGSWLTVV.

The chain uses TRBV4-3 and TRBJ2-7; 9 nucleotides line up with TRBD1. This CDR3 comprises 16 residues. Germline CDR1 reads LGHNA; CDR2 reads YSLEER. The V and J ends lost 0 bases and 3 bases, in that order; junction bases with no gene match: 6. CDR3 sequence reads: CASSQDGETGGYEQYF. In nucleotides, the CDR3 is TGCGCCAGCAGCCAAGATGGAGAGACAGGGGGCTACGAGCAGTACTTC.

The J gene is TRBJ1-2, the V gene TRBV19; D may be TRBD1 (6 bases). V was pared by 6 bases and J by 4 bases, with 15 bases between. Germline CDR1 LNHDA, CDR2 SQIVND (reference sequence). The CDR3 is made up of 14 amino acids. CDR3 coding DNA: TGTGCCAGTAGCGCCGGGACACCCAGCTATGGCTACACCTTC. This sequence encodes CASSAGTPSYGYTF.

This chain joins TRBV28 and TRBJ2-1; D not resolved. Germline CDR1 and CDR2: MDHEN and SYDVKM. The CDR3 is 12 amino acids. The V end lost 3 bases, the J end lost 8 bases, and 8 bases lay between the germline ends. CDR3 region: CASSFWLHEQFF. In nucleotides, the CDR3 is TGTGCCAGCAGTTTCTGGCTCCATGAGCAGTTCTTC.

The rearrangement links TRBV6-1 to TRBJ2-7, with a weak D call TRBD1 (6 bases). The V end was cut by 8 bases, the J end by 3 bases, with 14 bases between. CDR3 length: 13 amino acids. The germline V gene encodes CDR1 MNHNS and CDR2 SASEGT. The CDR3 reads CASRLGQSYEQYF. The CDR3 bases are TGTGCCAGCCGACTGGGACAAAGCTACGAGCAGTACTTC.

The chain links TRBV13 to TRBJ1-1; 10 bases fit TRBD1. Germline CDR1 is PRHDT and CDR2 is FYEKMQ (reference sequence). After removal of 4 bases from V and 12 bases from J, the junction contained 8 bases not matched to a gene. CDR3 length: 13 amino acids. The CDR3 sequence is CASSSGGQGRTFF. The DNA for the CDR3 is TGTGCCAGCAGCTCGGGGGGACAGGGGAGGACTTTCTTT.

The genes are TRBV7-2 and TRBJ2-7, with D possibly matching TRBD2 (5 bases). The CDR3 is 16 residues long. V was cut by 5 bases and J by 6 bases, with 23 bases left in between. Germline V lookup: CDR1 SGHTA, CDR2 FQGNSA. Here the CDR3 DNA reads TGTGCCAGCAGCCGGGGTCCTGGAGGTACCGCCCTCGAGCAGTACTTC. Translating gives CASSRGPGGTALEQYF.

The chain joins TRBV5-6 to TRBJ1-1; D is uncertain. Germline values: CDR1 SGHDT, CDR2 YYEEEE. Trimming removed 5 bases at V and 4 bases at J, with 9 bases between. The CDR3 sequence is 12 residues long. The DNA of the CDR3 is TGTGCCAGCAGTACTTTTGGCACTGAAGCTTTCTTT. Amino acid sequence: CASSTFGTEAFF.